This section outlines one T cell receptor (beta chain) sequence together with its context. This clonotype was detected ten times or more. It has no known antigen specificity. Base qualities are missing; no much larger clone stands one base away. Per the publication, the time point label means: persistent/refractory GD, antithyroid drugs over 5 years with positive TRAb. RNA was extracted from PBMCs in TRIzol for both TCR sequencing and RNA sequencing. The diagnosis of Graves' disease followed American Thyroid Association guidelines. Patients for the study were recruited at an endocrinology department in Xi'an, China. From each patient, 8 to 10 milliliters of peripheral blood was collected into an EDTA anticoagulant tube. Ficoll Paque Plus density gradient separation was used to isolate PBMCs, and no further T cell sorting was done. An Agilent 2100 Bioanalyzer and agarose gel were used to check RNA quality, and a NanoDrop 2000 was used to measure RNA concentration.

This specimen comes from a study of regulatory T cells in long-lasting Graves disease (TCRdb year 2021). With regard to the full study: Persistent Graves' disease was defined as persistently positive TSH receptor autoantibodies together with antithyroid drug treatment for over 5 years. Patients with persistent Graves' disease were compared with patients with newly diagnosed Graves' disease using TCR sequencing and RNA sequencing of peripheral blood. Persistent Graves' disease patients in the clinical cohort had taken antithyroid drugs for approximately 10 years on average. The study was registered as a clinical trial and conducted in China. A total of around 33 samples were covered by TCR sequencing, comprising approximately 13 persistent and 20 or so newly diagnosed Graves' disease patients. What the research found in general, with its limitations: Compared with newly diagnosed patients, patients with persistent Graves' disease had lower TCR Shannon entropy and fewer highly expanded clones, which suggests clonal expansion. Persistent disease showed preferential use of TRBV28, TRBJ1-2 and TRBJ2-5, whereas newly diagnosed disease favored TRBV20-1 and TRBJ2-1. The small sample size was acknowledged by the authors as a limitation that may reduce accuracy. Patients with persistent disease shared more public clonotypes (over 2,500) than newly diagnosed patients did (approximately 970). Because the primary lesion, thyroid tissue, could not be accessed, the study looked at peripheral blood alone. Sequencing and analysis were restricted to the TCR beta chain.

Library method: multiplex PCR. Sequencing relied on an Illumina HiSeq 4000. iRepertoire HTBI primers and Arm-PCR amplification of CDR3 regions were used to construct TCR beta libraries. Before sequencing, the PCR products went through gel purification. The study's own analysis went as follows. Across samples, 60 to 70 TRBV and roughly 15 TRBJ segments were identified and used for gene usage analysis of CDR3 amino acid clonotypes. Filtered high-quality paired reads were merged into contigs using COPE and FqMerger. BLAST was used to align contigs to the IMGT TRBV, TRBD and TRBJ reference genes, and CDR3 was defined following IMGT. Clonotypes above 0.1% frequency were classified as highly expanded clones. Shannon entropy served as the measure of repertoire diversity, while the Gini coefficient captured V-J evenness. Public clonotypes were defined as clonotypes shared by more than one individual. The public reads were reanalyzed by TCRdb: fastp trimming at Q25, MiXCR alignment, in-frame beta chains only. When rows share a CDR3 protein, they turn into one entry using the most common DNA and genes. The V and J calls and clone size are TCRdb's, not the authors'. This sample lists 400,000 to 500,000 distinct CDR3 sequences; around a fifth were detected once. Over 10% of the sample lies in the top ten.

The V end loses 10 bases and the J end loses 2 bases, and a stretch of 11 bases separates them. The germline V gene supplies CDR1 ENHRY and CDR2 SYGVKD. The CDR3 starts with the cysteine, ends with the phenylalanine, and has 12 residues. Only the CDR3 part of the read is kept: 36 bases, read in frame from the first base. The clonotype comes from a female donor with Graves disease. Sequencing was performed on peripheral blood mononuclear cells (PBMCs), taken when the disease was refractory, from a patient treated with antithyroid drugs. The sequence joins TRBV10-3 to TRBJ2-5, and perhaps TRBD2 as D gene, on 6 matching bases. The sequenced DNA: TGTGCCACCGGGGACTCTCAAGAGACCCAGTACTTC. This codes for CATGDSQETQYF.